The 6 T cell receptor beta chains presented below share a single source sample, sequenced in a study of blood T cell repertoires in COVID-19. Profiled with immunoSEQ multiplex PCR; TCRdb holds only in-frame clones, not every one. The data show about 310,000 clones, around 87% seen once. Source material: peripheral blood. All receptors derive from a middle-aged woman with COVID-19, enrolled during active disease.

The chain uses TRBV5-1 and TRBJ2-5, with TRBD1 matching 8 bases. CDR3 length equals 13 residues. Germline V gives CDR1 SGHRS, CDR2 YFSETQ. The V and J ends lost 7 bases and 4 bases, in that order; junction bases with no gene match: 6. The CDR3 sequence: CASSGQGRETQYF. The CDR3 DNA follows: TGCGCCAGCTCAGGACAGGGAAGAGAGACCCAGTACTTC. Looking up the rest from reference TRBV5-1 and TRBJ2-5 gives the full variable domain: KAGVTQTPRYLIKTRGQQVTLSCSPISGHRSVSWYQQTPGQGLQFLFEYFSETQRNKGNFPGRFSGRQFSNSRSEMNVSTLELGDSALYLCASSGQGRETQYFGPGTRLLVL.

V and J are TRBV5-1 and TRBJ2-1; TRBD2 matches 8 bases. CDR1 and CDR2 (germline): SGHRS, YFSETQ. Trimming removed 6 bases from V and 7 bases from J; junction bases left unmatched: 3. This CDR3 region has 12 residues. The DNA of the CDR3 is TGCGCCAGCATCGGACTAGCTAATGAGCAGTTCTTC. Its protein is CASIGLANEQFF.

This clone was picked up one time. The rearrangement uses TRBV4-1 and TRBJ1-1, with a tentative D call TRBD1 (5 bases). The CDR3 sequence is 16 residues long. Trimming pared 0 bases from V and 1 base from J, leaving 12 bases between. Germline-derived CDR1 and CDR2 are MGHRA and YSYEKL. Here the CDR3 DNA reads TGCGCCAGCAGCCAAGATGGGAGGGGTTGGAACACTGAAGCTTTCTTT. The encoded protein is CASSQDGRGWNTEAFF.

In its sample, this clone was seen once. The rearrangement links TRBV6-6 to TRBJ1-5; perhaps TRBD1 as D (5 bases). CDR1 and CDR2 from the germline V gene are MNHNY and SVGAGI (reference sequence). The CDR3 spans 15 residues. The ends were cut back, 4 bases at V and 3 bases at J, with 13 bases in the middle. This chain's CDR3 is CASSSQGSHNQPQHF. The CDR3 bases are TGTGCCAGCAGTTCCCAGGGATCCCACAATCAGCCCCAGCATTTT.

V gene TRBV6-6 combines with J gene TRBJ2-3; a weak D match, TRBD2 (6 bases). Trimming shortened V by 7 bases and J by 2 bases, and 10 bases separated the two germline ends. This CDR3 spans 13 amino acids. Germline V CDR1 and CDR2: MNHNY, SVGAGI (reference sequence). The CDR3 sequence is CASKRRDTDTQYF. The CDR3 DNA follows: TGTGCCAGCAAGCGGCGGGACACAGATACGCAGTATTTT.

CDR3 residues: CASSTRDRDTGELFF. The CDR3, as DNA: TGTGCCAGCAGCACACGGGACAGGGACACCGGGGAGCTGTTTTTT. The chain has TRBV13 and TRBJ2-2; 9 bases line up with TRBD1. V lost 5 bases, J lost 3 bases, and 4 bases stayed unmatched. The CDR3 runs 15 residues. The germline CDR1 and CDR2 sequences are PRHDT and FYEKMQ (reference sequence). The complete variable domain, with remaining parts taken from reference TRBV13 and TRBJ2-2, reads AAGVIQSPRHLIKEKRETATLKCYPIPRHDTVYWYQQGPGQDPQFLISFYEKMQSDKGSIPDRFSAQQFSDYHSELNMSSLELGDSALYFCASSTRDRDTGELFFGEGSRLTVL.